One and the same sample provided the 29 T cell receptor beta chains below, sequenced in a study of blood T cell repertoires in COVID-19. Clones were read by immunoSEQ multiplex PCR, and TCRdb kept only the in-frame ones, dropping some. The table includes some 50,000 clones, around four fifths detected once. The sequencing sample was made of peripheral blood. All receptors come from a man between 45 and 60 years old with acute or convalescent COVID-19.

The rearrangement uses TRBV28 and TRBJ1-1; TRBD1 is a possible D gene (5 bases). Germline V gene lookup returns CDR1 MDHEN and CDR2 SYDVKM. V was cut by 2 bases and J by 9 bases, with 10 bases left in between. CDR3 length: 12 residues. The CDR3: CASSLRDSKAFF. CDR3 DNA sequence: TGTGCCAGCAGTTTAAGGGACTCCAAAGCTTTCTTT.

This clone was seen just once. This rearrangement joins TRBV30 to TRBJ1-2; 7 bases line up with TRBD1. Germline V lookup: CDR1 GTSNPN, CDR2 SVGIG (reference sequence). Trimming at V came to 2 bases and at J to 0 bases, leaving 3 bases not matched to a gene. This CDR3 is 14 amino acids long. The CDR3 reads CAWSYGTANYGYTF. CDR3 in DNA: TGTGCCTGGAGTTACGGGACAGCTAACTATGGCTACACCTTC.

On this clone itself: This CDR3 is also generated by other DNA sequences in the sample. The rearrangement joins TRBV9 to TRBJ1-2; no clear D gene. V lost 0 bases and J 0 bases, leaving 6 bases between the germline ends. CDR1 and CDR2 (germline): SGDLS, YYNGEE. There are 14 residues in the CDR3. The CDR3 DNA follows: TGTGCCAGCAGCGTAGGATCAGCTAACTATGGCTACACCTTC. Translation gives CASSVGSANYGYTF.

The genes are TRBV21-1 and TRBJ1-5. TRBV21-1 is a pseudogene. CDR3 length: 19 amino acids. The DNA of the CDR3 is TGTGCCAGCAGCAAAATGGATGGAGGGGGGGGTTATAGCAATCAGCCCCAGCATTTT. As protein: CASSKMDGGGGYSNQPQHF.

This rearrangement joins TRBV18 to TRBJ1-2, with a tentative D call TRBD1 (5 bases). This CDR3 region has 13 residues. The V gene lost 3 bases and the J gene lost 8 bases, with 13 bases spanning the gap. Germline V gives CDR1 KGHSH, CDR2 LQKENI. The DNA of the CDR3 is TGTGCCAGCTCACCGGGGCAGGGTCGGGGCTACACCTTC. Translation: CASSPGQGRGYTF.

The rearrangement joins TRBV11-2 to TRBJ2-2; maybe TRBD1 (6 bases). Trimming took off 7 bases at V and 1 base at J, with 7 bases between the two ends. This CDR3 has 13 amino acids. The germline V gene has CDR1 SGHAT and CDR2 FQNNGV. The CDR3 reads CASIRGNTGELFF. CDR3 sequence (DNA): TGTGCCAGCATCAGGGGGAACACCGGGGAGCTGTTTTTT.

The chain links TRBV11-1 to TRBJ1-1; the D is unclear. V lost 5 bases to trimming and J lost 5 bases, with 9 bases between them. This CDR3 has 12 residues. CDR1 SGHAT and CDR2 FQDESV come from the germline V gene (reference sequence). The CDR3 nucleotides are TGTGCCAGCAGCCCTGCCGGGACTGAAGCTTTCTTT. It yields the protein CASSPAGTEAFF.

The CDR3 DNA reads as TGTGCCAGCAGCGTAACAGGGCTCTCTGGAAACACCATATATTTT. Translated, it gives CASSVTGLSGNTIYF. The chain uses TRBV9 and TRBJ1-3; a weak D match, TRBD1 (6 bases). Germline assignment: CDR1 SGDLS and CDR2 YYNGEE. V dropped 1 base and J dropped 0 bases, with 8 bases sitting between them. The CDR3 covers 15 residues.

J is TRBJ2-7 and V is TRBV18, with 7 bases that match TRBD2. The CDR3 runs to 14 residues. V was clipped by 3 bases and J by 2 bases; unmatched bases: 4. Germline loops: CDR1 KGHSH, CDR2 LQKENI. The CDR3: CASSPPGRTYEQYF. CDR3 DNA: TGTGCCAGCTCACCTCCCGGGAGGACCTACGAGCAGTACTTC.

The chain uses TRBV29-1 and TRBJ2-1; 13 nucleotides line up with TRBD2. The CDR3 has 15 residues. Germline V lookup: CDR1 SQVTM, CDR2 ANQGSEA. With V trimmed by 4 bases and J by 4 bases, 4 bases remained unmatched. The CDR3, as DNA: TGCAGCGTTGGGACTAGCGGGAGTCGATACAATGAGCAGTTCTTC. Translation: CSVGTSGSRYNEQFF.

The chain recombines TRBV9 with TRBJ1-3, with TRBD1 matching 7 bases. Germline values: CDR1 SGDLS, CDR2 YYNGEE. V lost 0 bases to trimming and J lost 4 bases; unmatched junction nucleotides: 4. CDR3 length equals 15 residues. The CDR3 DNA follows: TGTGCCAGCAGCGTAGAGGGGGCATGGGGAAACACCATATATTTT. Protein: CASSVEGAWGNTIYF.

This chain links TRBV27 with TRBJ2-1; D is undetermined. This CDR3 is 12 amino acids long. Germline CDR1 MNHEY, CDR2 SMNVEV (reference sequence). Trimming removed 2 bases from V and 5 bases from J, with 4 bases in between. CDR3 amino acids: CASSLQNNEQFF. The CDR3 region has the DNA TGTGCCAGCAGTTTACAAAACAATGAGCAGTTCTTC.

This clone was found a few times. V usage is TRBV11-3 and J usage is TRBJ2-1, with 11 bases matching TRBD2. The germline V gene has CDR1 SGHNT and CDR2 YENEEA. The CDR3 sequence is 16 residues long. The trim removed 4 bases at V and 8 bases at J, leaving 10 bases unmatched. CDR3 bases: TGTGCCAGCAGCTCTGGACTAGCGGGCCCGGGTCATGAGCAGTTCTTC. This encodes CASSSGLAGPGHEQFF.

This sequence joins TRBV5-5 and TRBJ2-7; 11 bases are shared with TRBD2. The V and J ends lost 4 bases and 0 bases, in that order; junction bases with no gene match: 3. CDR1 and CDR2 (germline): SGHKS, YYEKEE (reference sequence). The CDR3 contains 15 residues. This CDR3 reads CASSLGLAVSYEQYF. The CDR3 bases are TGTGCCAGCAGCCTGGGACTAGCGGTCTCCTACGAGCAGTACTTC. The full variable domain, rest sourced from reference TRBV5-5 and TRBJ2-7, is DAGVTQSPTHLIKTRGQQVTLRCSPISGHKSVSWYQQVLGQGPQFIFQYYEKEERGRGNFPDRFSARQFPNYSSELNVNALLLGDSALYLCASSLGLAVSYEQYFGPGTRLTVT.

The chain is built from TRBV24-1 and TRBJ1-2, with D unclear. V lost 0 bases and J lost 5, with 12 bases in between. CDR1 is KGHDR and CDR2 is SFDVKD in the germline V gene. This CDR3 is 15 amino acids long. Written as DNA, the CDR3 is TGTGCCACCAGTGATTTGGACGGGGAATTATATGGCTACACCTTC. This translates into CATSDLDGELYGYTF.

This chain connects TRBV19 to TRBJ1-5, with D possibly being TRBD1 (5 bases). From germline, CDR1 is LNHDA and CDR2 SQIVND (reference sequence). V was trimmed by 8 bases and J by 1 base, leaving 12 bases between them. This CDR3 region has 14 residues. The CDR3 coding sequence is TGTGCCAGTCAGAGCAGGGCGAGCAATCAGCCCCAGCATTTT. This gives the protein CASQSRASNQPQHF.

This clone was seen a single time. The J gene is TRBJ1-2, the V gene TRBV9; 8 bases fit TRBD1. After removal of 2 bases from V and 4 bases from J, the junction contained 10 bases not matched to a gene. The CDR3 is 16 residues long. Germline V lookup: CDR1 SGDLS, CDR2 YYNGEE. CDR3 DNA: TGTGCCAGCAGCGTTCCCGGACAGGGCGAGATCTATGGCTACACCTTC. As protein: CASSVPGQGEIYGYTF.

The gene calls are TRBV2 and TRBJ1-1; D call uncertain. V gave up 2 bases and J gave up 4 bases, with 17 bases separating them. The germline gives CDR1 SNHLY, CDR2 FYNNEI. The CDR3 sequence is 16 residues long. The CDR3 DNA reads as TGTGCCAGCAGTGAACCGGGAGTAACCTCGGGCACTGAAGCTTTCTTT. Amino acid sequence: CASSEPGVTSGTEAFF.

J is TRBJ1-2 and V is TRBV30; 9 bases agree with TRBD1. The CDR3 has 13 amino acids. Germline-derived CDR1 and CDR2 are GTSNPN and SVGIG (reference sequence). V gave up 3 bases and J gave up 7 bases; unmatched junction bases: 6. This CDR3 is CAWSASGQGGYTF. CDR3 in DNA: TGTGCCTGGAGCGCCTCGGGACAGGGTGGCTACACCTTC.

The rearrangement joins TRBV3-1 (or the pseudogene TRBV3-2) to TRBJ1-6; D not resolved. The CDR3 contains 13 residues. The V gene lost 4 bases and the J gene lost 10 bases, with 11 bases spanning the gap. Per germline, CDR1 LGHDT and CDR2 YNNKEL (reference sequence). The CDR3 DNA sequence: TGTGCCAGCAGCCGAGACGGGGTCTCACCCCTCCACTTT. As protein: CASSRDGVSPLHF.

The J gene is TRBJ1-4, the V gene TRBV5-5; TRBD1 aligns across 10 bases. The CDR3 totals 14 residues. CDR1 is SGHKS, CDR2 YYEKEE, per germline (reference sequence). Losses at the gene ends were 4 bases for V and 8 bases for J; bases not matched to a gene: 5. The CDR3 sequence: CASSGGQGGEKLFF. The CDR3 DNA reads TGTGCCAGCAGCGGTGGACAGGGGGGGGAAAAACTGTTTTTT. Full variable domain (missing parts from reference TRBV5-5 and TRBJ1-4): DAGVTQSPTHLIKTRGQQVTLRCSPISGHKSVSWYQQVLGQGPQFIFQYYEKEERGRGNFPDRFSARQFPNYSSELNVNALLLGDSALYLCASSGGQGGEKLFFGSGTQLSVL.

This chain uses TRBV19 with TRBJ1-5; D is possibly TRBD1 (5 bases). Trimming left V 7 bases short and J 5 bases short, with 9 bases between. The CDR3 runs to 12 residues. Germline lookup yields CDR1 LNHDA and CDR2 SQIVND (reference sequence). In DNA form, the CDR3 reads TGTGCCAGTACAGGGATCGATCAGCCCCAGCATTTT. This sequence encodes CASTGIDQPQHF.

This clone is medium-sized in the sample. CDR3 residues: CASGEAEAKNIQYF. The CDR3 nucleotides read TGTGCCAGCGGTGAGGCCGAAGCCAAAAACATTCAGTACTTC. The rearrangement joins TRBV28 to TRBJ2-4; D unclear. This CDR3 comprises 14 residues. The ends were cut back, 8 bases at V and 0 bases at J, with 11 bases in the middle. Per germline, CDR1 MDHEN and CDR2 SYDVKM.

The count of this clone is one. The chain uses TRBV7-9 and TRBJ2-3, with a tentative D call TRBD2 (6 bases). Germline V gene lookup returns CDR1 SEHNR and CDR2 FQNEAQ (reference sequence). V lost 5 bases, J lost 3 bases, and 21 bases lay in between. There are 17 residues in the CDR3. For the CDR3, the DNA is TGTGCCAGCAGCCCACCGGGACTCCCGTCGGTTACAGATACGCAGTATTTT. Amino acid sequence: CASSPPGLPSVTDTQYF.

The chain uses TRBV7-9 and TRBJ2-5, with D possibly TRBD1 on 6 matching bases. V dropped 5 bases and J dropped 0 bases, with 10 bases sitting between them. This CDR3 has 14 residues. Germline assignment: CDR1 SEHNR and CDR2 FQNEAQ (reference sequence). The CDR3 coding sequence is TGTGCCAGCAGCCAAACAGGGTACCAAGAGACCCAGTACTTC. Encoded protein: CASSQTGYQETQYF.

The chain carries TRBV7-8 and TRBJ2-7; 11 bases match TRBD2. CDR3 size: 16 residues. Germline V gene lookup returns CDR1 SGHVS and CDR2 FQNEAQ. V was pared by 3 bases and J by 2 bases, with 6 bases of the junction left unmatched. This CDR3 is CASSFSLAGAAYEQYF. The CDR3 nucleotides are TGTGCCAGCAGCTTTTCACTAGCGGGGGCCGCCTACGAGCAGTACTTC.

CDR3 sequence: CASRSGTTFTDTQYF. As DNA, the CDR3 is TGTGCCAGCAGGTCCGGGACTACCTTCACAGATACGCAGTATTTT. The chain has TRBV28 and TRBJ2-3; 7 nucleotides align to TRBD2. CDR3 size: 15 residues. In germline, CDR1 is MDHEN, CDR2 SYDVKM. Trimming took 6 bases from V and 2 from J; bases not matched to a gene: 8.

CDR3 nucleotide sequence: TGTGCCAGCAGTTTATCGGGAGAGAGCTCCTACGAGCAGTACTTC. It translates to CASSLSGESSYEQYF. V gene TRBV27 combines with J gene TRBJ2-7, with D perhaps matching TRBD2 (5 bases). Trimming pared 0 bases from V and 0 bases from J, leaving 9 bases between. Germline-derived CDR1 and CDR2 are MNHEY and SMNVEV (reference sequence). The CDR3 spans 15 residues.

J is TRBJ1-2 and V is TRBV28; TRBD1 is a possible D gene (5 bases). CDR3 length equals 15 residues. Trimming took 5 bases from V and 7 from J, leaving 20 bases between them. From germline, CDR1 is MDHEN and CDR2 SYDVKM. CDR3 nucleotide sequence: TGTGCCAGCAGTCCTCCGGGGGAGAGGAGAGGTGGCTACACCTTC. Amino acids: CASSPPGERRGGYTF.